The rows below give T cell receptor beta chains drawn from one sample of a study of shared clonotypes between healthy human individuals. Generated by immunoSEQ multiplex PCR, the TCRdb table keeps only in-frame clones and is missing some. The sample contains approximately 2.4 million clones, about 94% of which appear only once. Source material: naive CD4+ T cells sorted from blood. The receptors here all came from a man aged 18 to 29 in good health. The CDR3 runs from the conserved cysteine through the conserved F or W. A D gene is named only where the DNA matches it firmly. The size of a clone is reported for some rows only, either as once, few or many, or as a class for expanded clones.

j_call: TRBJ1-2; v_call: TRBV9; clone_size: -; d_call: -; cdr3_aa: CASSSTGGYGYTF; cdr3_nt: TGTGCCAGCAGCTCCACGGGGGGCTATGGCTACACCTTC
j_call: TRBJ2-5; v_call: TRBV7-9; clone_size: -; d_call: -; cdr3_aa: CASSLQPNQETQYF; cdr3_nt: TGTGCCAGCAGCTTACAACCAAACCAAGAGACCCAGTACTTC
j_call: TRBJ2-2; v_call: TRBV29-1; clone_size: -; d_call: TRBD1; cdr3_aa: CSLQGANTGELFF; cdr3_nt: TGCAGCTTACAGGGGGCCAACACCGGGGAGCTGTTTTTT
j_call: TRBJ1-6; v_call: TRBV5-5; clone_size: -; d_call: -; cdr3_aa: CASSLERVSSPLHF; cdr3_nt: TGTGCCAGCAGCTTGGAAAGAGTGTCTTCACCCCTCCACTTT
j_call: TRBJ1-2; v_call: TRBV10-3; clone_size: -; d_call: TRBD1; cdr3_aa: CAISPLGQTGAGYTF; cdr3_nt: TGTGCCATCAGCCCCCTGGGACAGACGGGCGCTGGCTACACCTTC
j_call: TRBJ2-5; v_call: TRBV7-2; clone_size: once; d_call: -; cdr3_aa: CASSSPPGRETQYF; cdr3_nt: TGTGCCAGCAGCTCCCCTCCGGGCCGGGAGACCCAGTACTTC
j_call: TRBJ2-7; v_call: TRBV10-1; clone_size: -; d_call: -; cdr3_aa: CASSESARSAQYF; cdr3_nt: TGCGCCAGCAGTGAGTCCGCCAGGTCCGCGCAGTACTTC
j_call: TRBJ1-4; v_call: TRBV7-9; clone_size: -; d_call: TRBD1; cdr3_aa: CASSLGGTGNEKLFF; cdr3_nt: TGTGCCAGCAGCTTAGGGGGGACAGGGAATGAAAAACTGTTTTTT
j_call: TRBJ2-1; v_call: TRBV28; clone_size: -; d_call: TRBD1; cdr3_aa: CASNQEGTGNFF; cdr3_nt: TGTGCCAGCAACCAAGAGGGGACAGGAAATTTCTTC
j_call: TRBJ1-6; v_call: TRBV7-6; clone_size: -; d_call: -; cdr3_aa: CASSYYSNSPLHF; cdr3_nt: TGTGCCAGCAGTTATTACAGCAATTCACCCCTCCACTTT
j_call: TRBJ1-5; v_call: TRBV28; clone_size: -; d_call: TRBD1; cdr3_aa: CASSNPGQGNQPQHF; cdr3_nt: TGTGCCAGCAGTAACCCGGGACAGGGTAACCAGCCCCAGCATTTT
j_call: TRBJ2-1; v_call: TRBV28; clone_size: -; d_call: TRBD2; cdr3_aa: CASSLSGLAGGLNEQFF; cdr3_nt: TGTGCCAGCAGTTTATCCGGACTAGCGGGGGGGCTCAATGAGCAGTTCTTC
j_call: TRBJ2-3; v_call: TRBV10-3; clone_size: -; d_call: TRBD1; cdr3_aa: CAISDGQGADTQYF; cdr3_nt: TGTGCCATCAGTGACGGGCAGGGGGCAGATACGCAGTATTTT
j_call: TRBJ1-1; v_call: TRBV2; clone_size: -; d_call: TRBD1; cdr3_aa: CASSEGTGAITEAFF; cdr3_nt: TGTGCCAGCAGTGAAGGGACAGGGGCTATCACTGAAGCTTTCTTT
j_call: TRBJ2-3; v_call: TRBV9; clone_size: -; d_call: -; cdr3_aa: CASSVGGEDTQYF; cdr3_nt: TGTGCCAGCAGCGTAGGGGGCGAGGATACGCAGTATTTT
j_call: TRBJ1-2; v_call: TRBV5-1; clone_size: -; d_call: TRBD1; cdr3_aa: CASSSGTDYGYTF; cdr3_nt: TGCGCCAGCAGTTCCGGGACAGACTATGGCTACACCTTC
j_call: TRBJ1-1; v_call: TRBV30; clone_size: -; d_call: -; cdr3_aa: CAWSVGNTEAFF; cdr3_nt: TGTGCCTGGAGTGTAGGCAACACTGAAGCTTTCTTT
j_call: TRBJ2-4; v_call: TRBV6-5; clone_size: -; d_call: -; cdr3_aa: CASSYATGRKNIQYF; cdr3_nt: TGTGCCAGCAGTTACGCCACAGGGCGCAAAAACATTCAGTACTTC
j_call: TRBJ1-1; v_call: TRBV6-1; clone_size: -; d_call: -; cdr3_aa: CASSDVTAMNTEAFF; cdr3_nt: TGTGCCAGCAGTGATGTGACAGCTATGAACACTGAAGCTTTCTTT
j_call: TRBJ2-2; v_call: TRBV29-1; clone_size: -; d_call: -; cdr3_aa: CSATDKGGSNTGELFF; cdr3_nt: TGCAGCGCCACAGACAAGGGGGGTTCGAACACCGGGGAGCTGTTTTTT
j_call: TRBJ2-7; v_call: TRBV25-1; clone_size: -; d_call: -; cdr3_aa: CASSEISKSTYEQYF; cdr3_nt: TGTGCCAGCAGTGAAATTAGTAAATCGACGTACGAGCAGTACTTC
j_call: TRBJ1-5; v_call: TRBV11-2; clone_size: -; d_call: -; cdr3_aa: CASSWDGNQPQHF; cdr3_nt: TGTGCCAGCAGCTGGGATGGCAATCAGCCCCAGCATTTT
j_call: TRBJ2-2; v_call: TRBV9; clone_size: -; d_call: -; cdr3_aa: CASGLGADTGELFF; cdr3_nt: TGTGCCAGCGGATTGGGAGCGGACACCGGGGAGCTGTTTTTT
j_call: TRBJ2-2; v_call: TRBV9; clone_size: once; d_call: -; cdr3_aa: CASSALGSRNTGELFF; cdr3_nt: TGTGCCAGCAGCGCCCTCGGGAGCCGGAACACCGGGGAGCTGTTTTTT
j_call: TRBJ2-7; v_call: TRBV4-3; clone_size: once; d_call: TRBD1; cdr3_aa: CASSRSDRGDYEQYF; cdr3_nt: TGCGCCAGCAGCCGATCGGACAGGGGGGATTACGAGCAGTACTTC
j_call: TRBJ2-7; v_call: TRBV28; clone_size: -; d_call: -; cdr3_aa: CASSFGGADEQYF; cdr3_nt: TGTGCCAGCAGTTTTGGCGGGGCTGACGAGCAGTACTTC
j_call: TRBJ2-7; v_call: TRBV18; clone_size: -; d_call: -; cdr3_aa: CASSEAGEQYF; cdr3_nt: TGTGCCAGCTCAGAAGCTGGTGAGCAGTACTTC
j_call: TRBJ1-2; v_call: TRBV5-5; clone_size: once; d_call: -; cdr3_aa: CASSLHRGKDGYTF; cdr3_nt: TGTGCCAGCAGCTTGCATAGGGGGAAAGATGGCTACACCTTC